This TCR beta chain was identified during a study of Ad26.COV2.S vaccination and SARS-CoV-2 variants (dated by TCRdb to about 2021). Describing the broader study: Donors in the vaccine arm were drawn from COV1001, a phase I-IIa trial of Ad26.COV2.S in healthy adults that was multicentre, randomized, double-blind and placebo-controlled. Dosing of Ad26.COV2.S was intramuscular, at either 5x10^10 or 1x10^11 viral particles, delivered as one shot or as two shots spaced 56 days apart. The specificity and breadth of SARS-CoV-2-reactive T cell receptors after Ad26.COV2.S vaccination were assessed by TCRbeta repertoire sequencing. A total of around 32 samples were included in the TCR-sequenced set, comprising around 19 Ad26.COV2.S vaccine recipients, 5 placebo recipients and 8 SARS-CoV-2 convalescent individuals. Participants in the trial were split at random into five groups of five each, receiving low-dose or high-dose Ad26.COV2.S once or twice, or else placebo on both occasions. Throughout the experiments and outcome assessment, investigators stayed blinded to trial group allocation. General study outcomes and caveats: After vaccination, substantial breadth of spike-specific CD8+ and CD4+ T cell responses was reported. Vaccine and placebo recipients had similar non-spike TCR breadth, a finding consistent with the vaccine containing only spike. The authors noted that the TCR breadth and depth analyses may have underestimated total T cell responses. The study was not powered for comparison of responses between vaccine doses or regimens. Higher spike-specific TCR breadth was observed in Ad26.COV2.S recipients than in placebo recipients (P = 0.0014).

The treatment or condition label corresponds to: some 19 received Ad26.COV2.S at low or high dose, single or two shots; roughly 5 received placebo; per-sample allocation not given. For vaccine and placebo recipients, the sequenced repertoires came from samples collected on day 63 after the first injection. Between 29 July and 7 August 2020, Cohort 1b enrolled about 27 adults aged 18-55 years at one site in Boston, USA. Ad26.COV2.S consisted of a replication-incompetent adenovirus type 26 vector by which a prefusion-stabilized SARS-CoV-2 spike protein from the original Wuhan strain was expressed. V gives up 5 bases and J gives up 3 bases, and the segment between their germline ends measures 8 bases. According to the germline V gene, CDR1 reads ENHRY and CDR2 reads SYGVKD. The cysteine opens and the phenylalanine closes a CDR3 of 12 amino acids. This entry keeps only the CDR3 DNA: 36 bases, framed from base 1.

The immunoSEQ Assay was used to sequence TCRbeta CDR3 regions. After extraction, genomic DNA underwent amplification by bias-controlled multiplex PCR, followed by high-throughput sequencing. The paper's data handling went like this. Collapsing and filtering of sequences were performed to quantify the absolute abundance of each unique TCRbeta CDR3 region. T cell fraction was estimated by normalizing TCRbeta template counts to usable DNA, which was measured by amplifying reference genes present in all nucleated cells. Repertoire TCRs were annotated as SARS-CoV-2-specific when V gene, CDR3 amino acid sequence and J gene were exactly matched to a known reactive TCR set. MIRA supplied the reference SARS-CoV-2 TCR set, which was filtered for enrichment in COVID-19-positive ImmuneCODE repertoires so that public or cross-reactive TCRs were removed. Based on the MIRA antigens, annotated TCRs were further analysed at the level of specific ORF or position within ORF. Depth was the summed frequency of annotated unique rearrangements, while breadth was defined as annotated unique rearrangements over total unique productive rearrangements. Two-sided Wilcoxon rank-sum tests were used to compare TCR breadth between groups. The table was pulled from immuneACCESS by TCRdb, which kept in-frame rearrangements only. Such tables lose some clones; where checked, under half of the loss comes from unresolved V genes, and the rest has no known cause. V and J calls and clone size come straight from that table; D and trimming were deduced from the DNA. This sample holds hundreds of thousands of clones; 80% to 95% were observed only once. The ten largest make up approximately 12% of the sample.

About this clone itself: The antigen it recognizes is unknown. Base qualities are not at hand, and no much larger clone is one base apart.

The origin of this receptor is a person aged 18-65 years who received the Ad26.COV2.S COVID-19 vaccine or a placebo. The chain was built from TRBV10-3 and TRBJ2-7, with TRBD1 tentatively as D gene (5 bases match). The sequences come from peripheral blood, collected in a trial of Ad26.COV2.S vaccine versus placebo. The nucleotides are TGTGCCATCAGTTACAGGAGCTACGAGCAGTACTTC. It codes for CAISYRSYEQYF.